The next 20 T cell receptor beta chains were all read from a single sample in a study of tumor-infiltrating lymphocytes in primary liver carcinoma. Priming with a constant-region primer yielded TCR beta cDNA from about 450 ng total RNA. Libraries for TCR beta were built through three nested multiplex PCR rounds, which together made up a slightly modified ARM-PCR procedure. A C-beta reverse primer and TRBV1-TRBV30 forward primers served in each of the first two PCR rounds, at 10 cycles apiece. TCRdb called the multiplex PCR reads again in MiXCR, with one record for every CDR3 protein. The table lists just under 55,000 distinct CDR3 sequences, around 79% of them singletons, with about a quarter in the top ten. RNA and DNA were co-extracted from approximately 20-30 mg of unsorted bulk tissue. Sequences were obtained from liver tumor tissue from sampling region 2. Subset meaning: tumor region T2, inferior pole. All receptors derive from a man aged 40-50 years with primary liver carcinoma and hepatitis B virus infection.

A remark on this clonotype: This clone may be a read error of a much larger clone one base away. The chain recombines TRBV28 with TRBJ2-7; 10 bases are a match to TRBD2. This CDR3 region has 15 residues. Per germline, CDR1 MDHEN and CDR2 SYDVKM. After removal of 3 bases from V and 6 bases from J, the junction contained 8 bases not matched to a gene. CDR3 residues: CASSFSASGSFEQYF. The CDR3 region has the DNA TGTGCCAGCAGTTTCTCGGCTAGCGGGAGCTTCGAGCAGTACTTC.

In the case of this clonotype: One end of the junction does not line up with germline, which may come from a read error. V is TRBV5-4 and J is TRBJ2-2; 7 nucleotides match TRBD1. From germline, CDR1 is SGHNT and CDR2 YYREEE (reference sequence). The CDR3 spans 15 residues. CDR3 sequence: CASSLGRQGTGKPFF. The CDR3 coding sequence is TGTGCTAGCAGCTTGGGCAGACAGGGCACCGGGAAGCCGTTTTTT.

As for this clonotype: Without the conserved terminal phenylalanine or tryptophan, this CDR3 likely stems from a read error. The chain recombines TRBV5-4 with TRBJ2-7; maybe TRBD1 (6 bases). The CDR3 sequence is 15 residues long. The germline V gene has CDR1 SGHNT and CDR2 YYREEE (reference sequence). CDR3 bases: TGTGTCAGCAGCCCAGAGACAGGATCATCCTACGAGCAGTACCTC. This gives the protein CVSSPETGSSYEQYL.

Many counts were recorded for this clonotype. The chain employs TRBV7-8 and TRBJ2-1; perhaps TRBD2 as D (6 bases). CDR3 length: 13 amino acids. With 6 bases removed from V and 9 bases from J, the gap between germline ends came to 15 bases. CDR1 and CDR2 from the germline V gene are SGHVS and FQNEAQ. The CDR3 protein is CASSHQGGAEQFF. The CDR3 DNA is TGTGCCAGCAGTCACCAAGGAGGGGCTGAGCAGTTCTTC.

On this clonotype: Since no conserved phenylalanine or tryptophan closes the CDR3, a read error is the likely cause. CDR3 DNA sequence: TGTGCCAGCAGCCGACAGGGGGCCACCTCCTACAATGTGCAGTTCTTG. It encodes CASSRQGATSYNVQFL. This rearrangement joins TRBV5-4 to TRBJ2-1; TRBD1 matches 10 bases. The CDR3 totals 16 residues. The V gene's germline CDR1 is SGHNT and CDR2 YYREEE (reference sequence).

The genes are TRBV11-2 and TRBJ2-3, with 10 positions matching TRBD2. Germline V gene lookup returns CDR1 SGHAT and CDR2 FQNNGV. V was pared by 0 bases and J by 7 bases, with 7 bases of the junction left unmatched. The CDR3 has 16 residues. The CDR3 loop reads CASSLEGLAQTHTQYF. The CDR3 DNA reads as TGTGCCAGCAGCTTAGAGGGACTAGCGCAGACACATACGCAGTATTTT.

This clonotype was found many times. The gene calls are TRBV5-4 and TRBJ1-1; no clear D. CDR1 is SGHNT, CDR2 YYREEE, per germline (reference sequence). The CDR3 covers 15 residues. The V gene lost 0 bases and the J gene lost 4 bases, with 13 bases spanning the gap. This CDR3 reads CASSLELGRSTEAFF. Here the CDR3 DNA reads TGTGCCAGCAGCTTGGAACTGGGGAGGAGCACTGAAGCTTTCTTT.

Regarding this clonotype: The CDR3 ends on some other residue instead of the conserved phenylalanine or tryptophan, so this is likely a read error. The J gene is TRBJ1-6, the V gene TRBV10-2, with D hard to call. The CDR3 is 12 residues long. Germline loops: CDR1 WSHSY, CDR2 SAAADI. With 1 base removed from V and 7 bases from J, the gap between germline ends came to 2 bases. For the CDR3, the DNA is TGCGCCAGCAGTGAGTGGAATTCACCCCTCCACTCT. It yields the protein CASSEWNSPLHS.

A remark on this clonotype: This sequence may be a read error, since a much larger clone differs from it by one base. This chain joins TRBV6-5 and TRBJ1-1; tentatively, D is TRBD1 (6 bases). Germline-derived CDR1 and CDR2 are MNHEY and SVGAGI. This CDR3 has 16 residues. The ends were cut back, 5 bases at V and 0 bases at J, with 16 bases in the middle. CDR3 sequence: CASSPRPTGLNTEAFF. The CDR3 region has the DNA TGTGCCAGCAGTCCACGGCCTACAGGGTTGAACACTGAAGCTTTCTTT.

With regard to this clonotype: One end of the junction varies from germline; a read error may be responsible. V gene TRBV11-2 combines with J gene TRBJ2-7; a weak D match, TRBD2 (8 bases). The length of the CDR3 is 15 residues. The germline V gene encodes CDR1 SGHAT and CDR2 FQNNGV. The DNA for the CDR3 is TGTGCCAACAGCCAACATTCGGGAGGGGGCTATGAGCAGTACTTC. Its translation is CANSQHSGGGYEQYF.

About this clonotype itself: A junction boundary mismatches the germline segment, possibly from a read error. The chain uses TRBV6-6 and TRBJ2-3, with 7 bases matching TRBD2. CDR3 length: 15 amino acids. Looked up from germline, CDR1 is MNHNY and CDR2 is SVGAGI (reference sequence). DNA of the CDR3: TGTACCAGCAGTTATGGCGGGAGCTGGACAGATACGCAGTATTTT. It translates to CTSSYGGSWTDTQYF.

There are a few counts of this clonotype. Given a much more abundant clone one base away, this may be a read error. The chain combines TRBV5-6 with TRBJ2-1, with TRBD2 identical over 11 bases. Germline V gene lookup returns CDR1 SGHDT and CDR2 YYEEEE. CDR3 length: 15 amino acids. J was trimmed by 7 bases and V by 0 bases; bases with no gene match: 3. DNA of the CDR3: TGTGCCAGCAGCTTGGCTCTAGCGGGAGGAAATGAGCAGTTCTTC. It codes for CASSLALAGGNEQFF. Together with reference TRBV5-6 and TRBJ2-1, the CDR3 gives the full variable domain: DAGVTQSPTHLIKTRGQQVTLRCSPKSGHDTVSWYQQALGQGPQFIFQYYEEEERQRGNFPDRFSGHQFPNYSSELNVNALLLGDSALYLCASSLALAGGNEQFFGPGTRLTVL.

The chain employs TRBV13 and TRBJ2-7; a weak D match, TRBD1 (5 bases). The CDR3 contains 11 residues. Germline V gives CDR1 PRHDT, CDR2 FYEKMQ (reference sequence). CDR3: CVISLGHGSYF. CDR3 bases: TGTGTCATCAGCCTCGGACACGGTAGTTACTTC. Combining the CDR3 with reference TRBV13 and TRBJ2-7 gives the whole variable domain AAGVIQSPRHLIKEKRETATLKCYPIPRHDTVYWYQQGPGQDPQFLISFYEKMQSDKGSIPDRFSAQQFSDYHSELNMSSLELGDSALYFCVISLGHGSYFGPGTRLTVT.

Comment on this clonotype: Being one base from a much bigger clone, this may be a read error. The rearrangement uses TRBV5-1 and TRBJ1-2; the match to TRBD1 covers 8 bases. CDR1 is SGHRS and CDR2 is YFSETQ in the germline V gene. There are 13 residues in the CDR3. CDR3 protein: CTTSTGANYGYTF. Here the CDR3 DNA reads TGCACCACTTCGACAGGGGCTAACTATGGCTACACCTTC.

Note on this clonotype: Germline is not matched at one junction end, which may reflect a read error. The V gene is TRBV4-1, the J gene TRBJ2-1; D is unclear. The germline CDR1 and CDR2 sequences are MGHRA and YSYEKL. This CDR3 has 14 amino acids. CDR3 DNA: TGCGCCAGCTGCCAAGGAGTAACCTTCAATGAGAAGTTCTTC. Residues: CASCQGVTFNEKFF.

Remarks on this clonotype: A read error may account for a junction end that differs from germline. J is TRBJ2-7 and V is TRBV6-2 or TRBV6-3; TRBD2 matches 11 bases. There are 15 residues in the CDR3. Germline values: CDR1 MNHEY, CDR2 SVGEGT. The CDR3, as DNA: TGTGCCAGCAGTTACACTAGCGGGAGCACCTACGAGCAGCACTTC. Translated, it gives CASSYTSGSTYEQHF.

Concerning this clonotype itself: Germline is not matched at one junction end, which may reflect a read error. The chain is built from TRBV5-1 and TRBJ2-2; a weak D match, TRBD2 (5 bases). The CDR3 runs to 13 residues. Germline V gives CDR1 SGHRS, CDR2 YFSETQ. The CDR3 DNA is TGCGCCAGCAGCTTGACGGAGGCCGGGGAGCTGCTTTTT. It yields the protein CASSLTEAGELLF.

Many counts were recorded for this clonotype. The chain is built from TRBV4-1 and TRBJ2-2; 12 bases are shared with TRBD2. Germline V gene sequence: CDR1 MGHRA, CDR2 YSYEKL. The CDR3 is 16 residues long. With V trimmed by 4 bases and J by 1 base, 1 base remained unmatched. The DNA for the CDR3 is TGCGCCAGCAGCCCGACTAGCGGGAGGAACACCGGGGAGCTGTTTTTT. Translating gives CASSPTSGRNTGELFF.

Turning to this clonotype: A read error may produce the germline difference seen at one junction end. The chain links TRBV11-2 to TRBJ2-7, with D possibly TRBD2 on 5 matching bases. Germline V gene data show CDR1 as SGHAT and CDR2 as FQNNGV. This CDR3 region has 14 residues. The CDR3 DNA reads TGTGCCAGCAGCTTAACTGACACTGCCTGCGGGCAGTGCTTC. Protein product: CASSLTDTACGQCF.

In the case of this clonotype: Germline and junction disagree at one end, which may indicate a read error. The gene calls are TRBV6-5 and TRBJ2-2, with a possible D match to TRBD2 (5 bases). Per the germline V gene, CDR1 is MNHEY and CDR2 is SVGAGI. This CDR3 region has 15 residues. CDR3 loop: CASSYAVDGTGELVF. The CDR3 nucleotides are TGTGCCAGCAGTTACGCGGTGGACGGCACCGGGGAACTGGTTTTT.